A selection of T cell receptor beta chains follows, all from one sample in a study of blood T cell repertoires in COVID-19. The repertoire was sequenced with immunoSEQ multiplex PCR; TCRdb's copy has only in-frame clones and lacks some. The sample contains about 480,000 clones, less than 90% of which appear only once. Sequencing was performed on PBMCs or T cells enriched from blood (not recorded which). These receptors came from a woman aged 60 to 75 who had recovered from COVID-19. The CDR3 runs from the conserved cysteine through the conserved F or W. The D gene is left open where the match is weak. Not all rows give a size; the values are once, few, many and, for expanded clones, a class.

>14|-|TRBJ2-2|TRBV3-1/TRBV3-2|TRBD2
CASSQSGKSGELFF
TGTGCCAGCAGCCAGAGCGGGAAATCCGGGGAGCTGTTTTTT
>15|-|TRBJ2-7|TRBV5-4|-
CASSLRGGEFYEQYF
TGTGCCAGCAGCTTGCGGGGTGGGGAATTCTACGAGCAGTACTTC
>19|-|TRBJ2-1|TRBV2|TRBD2
CASRAPGTSGGKSYNEQFF
TGTGCCAGCAGGGCCCCCGGGACTAGCGGGGGGAAGTCCTACAATGAGCAGTTCTTC
>13|-|TRBJ1-1|TRBV10-2|-
CASSESSRLGAFF
TGCGCCAGCAGTGAGTCGTCCAGGCTGGGAGCTTTCTTT
>14|-|TRBJ2-2|TRBV5-1|-
CASSTGWNTGELFF
TGCGCCAGCAGTACAGGGTGGAACACCGGGGAGCTGTTTTTT
>15|-|TRBJ2-7|TRBV3-1/TRBV3-2|TRBD2
CASSHVRGGLYEQYF
TGTGCCAGCAGCCACGTCCGGGGGGGACTCTACGAGCAGTACTTC
>15|-|TRBJ1-2|TRBV7-8|TRBD1
CASSRSTGGNYGYTF
TGTGCCAGCAGCCGCTCGACAGGGGGGAACTATGGCTACACCTTC
>16|few|TRBJ1-5|TRBV19|-
CASSTRTANSNQPQHF
TGTGCCAGTAGTACCAGGACAGCAAATAGCAATCAGCCCCAGCATTTT
>14|-|TRBJ2-2|TRBV5-1|-
CASSGAGLPGELFF
TGCGCCAGCAGCGGAGCAGGGTTACCCGGGGAGCTGTTTTTT
>22|-|TRBJ2-1|TRBV4-2|TRBD2
CASSPDDGAEQRGKSSYNEQFF
TGTGCCAGCAGCCCGGACGACGGGGCAGAACAGCGGGGGAAGAGCTCCTACAATGAGCAGTTCTTC
>15|-|TRBJ2-3|TRBV5-1|TRBD2
CASRSSGGSTDTQYF
TGCGCCAGCAGGTCTAGCGGGGGGAGCACAGATACGCAGTATTTT
>17|-|TRBJ2-3|TRBV5-1|TRBD2
CASSLEVLAVLTDTQYF
TGCGCCAGCAGCTTGGAGGTGCTAGCGGTGCTCACAGATACGCAGTATTTT
>16|-|TRBJ2-1|TRBV29-1|-
CSVLKQGRGSYNEQFF
TGCAGCGTTCTCAAACAGGGAAGAGGGTCCTACAATGAGCAGTTCTTC
>13|once|TRBJ1-1|TRBV30|-
CAWSVQGTGLAFF
TGTGCCTGGAGTGTACAGGGTACGGGGCTAGCTTTCTTT
>20|-|TRBJ2-7|TRBV19|TRBD2
CASNWGRGQRGTTGPYEQYF
TGTGCCAGTAATTGGGGTCGGGGGCAGCGGGGGACTACTGGCCCCTACGAGCAGTACTTC
>16|-|TRBJ1-2|TRBV7-9|TRBD1
CASSLGTGAQGDGYTF
TGTGCCAGCAGCTTAGGAACAGGGGCGCAGGGTGATGGCTACACCTTC
>15|-|TRBJ2-1|TRBV5-1|TRBD2
CASRLGRTSDNEQFF
TGCGCCAGCAGATTGGGGCGTACTAGCGACAATGAGCAGTTCTTC
>15|-|TRBJ1-4|TRBV11-2|TRBD1
CASSRGQGSNEKLFF
TGTGCCAGCAGCCGGGGACAGGGCAGTAATGAAAAACTGTTTTTT
>15|-|TRBJ2-7|TRBV5-4|TRBD1
CASSAVGQGTYEQYF
TGTGCCAGCAGCGCGGTGGGACAGGGCACCTACGAGCAGTACTTC
>13|-|TRBJ1-2|TRBV7-9|TRBD1
CASSSDRTTGYTF
TGTGCCAGCAGCTCGGACAGGACCACTGGCTACACCTTC
>17|-|TRBJ1-6|TRBV27|-
CASSFWRLSSYNSPLHF
TGTGCCAGCAGTTTTTGGAGATTGAGCTCCTATAATTCACCCCTCCACTTT
>14|-|TRBJ2-7|TRBV10-2|-
CASSPLRDRHFQYF
TGCGCCAGCAGTCCTTTGAGGGATAGACACTTTCAGTACTTC
>15|-|TRBJ1-5|TRBV4-1|TRBD1
CASSQDWTGFQPQHF
TGCGCCAGCAGCCAAGATTGGACAGGGTTCCAGCCCCAGCATTTT
>19|-|TRBJ1-4|TRBV5-1|-
CASSLVAAPKDPTNEKLFF
TGCGCCAGCAGCTTGGTCGCGGCCCCCAAAGACCCAACTAATGAAAAACTGTTTTTT
>16|-|TRBJ2-7|TRBV5-8|TRBD2
CASSSPHGGGPLEQYF
TGTGCCAGCAGCTCCCCCCATGGCGGGGGGCCTCTAGAGCAGTACTTC
>17|-|TRBJ2-7|TRBV5-1|TRBD1
CASSLKTGTGDLYEQYF
TGCGCCAGCAGCTTGAAAACGGGGACAGGGGACCTCTACGAGCAGTACTTC
>14|few|TRBJ1-5|TRBV3-1/TRBV3-2|TRBD1
CASSKQGSNQPQHF
TGTGCCAGCAGCAAACAGGGGAGCAATCAGCCCCAGCATTTT
>18|-|TRBJ1-1|TRBV28|-
CASSPLKTGLGQSTEAFF
TGTGCCAGCAGTCCCTTGAAAACAGGGCTCGGACAAAGCACTGAAGCTTTCTTT
>15|-|TRBJ2-7|TRBV7-9|-
CASSLAGGPLYEQYF
TGTGCCAGCAGCTTAGCAGGCGGGCCACTCTACGAGCAGTACTTC
>15|once|TRBJ1-2|TRBV5-1|-
CASSLAESAVYGYTF
TGCGCCAGCAGCTTGGCAGAGTCGGCGGTTTATGGCTACACCTTC
>15|-|TRBJ1-3|TRBV5-1|-
CASSLVAGSGNTIYF
TGCGCCAGCAGCTTGGTGGCGGGCTCTGGAAACACCATATATTTT
>15|-|TRBJ2-7|TRBV15|TRBD1
CATSRLDRGSYEQYF
TGTGCCACCAGCCGTTTGGACAGGGGATCCTACGAGCAGTACTTC
>16|-|TRBJ1-1|TRBV5-4|TRBD1
CASSFGGDRVRTEAFF
TGTGCCAGCAGCTTTGGGGGGGACAGGGTCCGCACTGAAGCTTTCTTT
>16|-|TRBJ2-1|TRBV5-1|TRBD1
CASSFTPGQGQGEQFF
TGCGCCAGCAGCTTTACCCCGGGACAGGGGCAGGGTGAGCAGTTCTTC
>14|-|TRBJ1-2|TRBV3-1/TRBV3-2|-
CASSLTGSVYGYTF
TGTGCCAGCAGCTTAACAGGGTCCGTCTATGGCTACACCTTC
>15|-|TRBJ1-2|TRBV5-1|-
CASSFSGRLDYGYTF
TGCGCCAGCAGCTTCTCAGGGCGTCTCGACTATGGCTACACCTTC
>14|-|TRBJ2-3|TRBV19|-
CASGRWTDMNTQYF
TGTGCCAGTGGACGATGGACTGACATGAATACGCAGTATTTT
>18|few|TRBJ2-2|TRBV7-6|TRBD2
CASSSRLAGTSGTGELFF
TGTGCCAGCAGCTCGAGACTAGCGGGGACCTCGGGCACCGGGGAGCTGTTTTTT
>12|-|TRBJ1-3|TRBV18|-
CASSPQGNTIYF
TGTGCCAGCTCACCCCAAGGAAACACCATATATTTT
>18|once|TRBJ2-6|TRBV19|-
CASIRGWTDPPGANVLTF
TGTGCCAGTATTCGGGGTTGGACGGACCCTCCTGGGGCCAACGTCCTGACTTTC
>15|-|TRBJ1-2|TRBV6-5|TRBD1
CASSYSRTGEDGYTF
TGTGCCAGCAGTTACTCCCGGACAGGGGAAGATGGCTACACCTTC
>16|-|TRBJ2-2|TRBV12-5|-
CASVLHDISNTGELFF
TGTGCTAGTGTTCTCCACGACATTTCGAACACCGGGGAGCTGTTTTTT
>13|once|TRBJ2-3|TRBV2|-
CATTGASTDTQYF
TGTGCCACCACAGGCGCAAGCACAGATACGCAGTATTTT
>15|-|TRBJ1-3|TRBV2|TRBD1
CASRGQGHSGNTIYF
TGTGCCAGCAGAGGACAGGGCCACTCTGGAAACACCATATATTTT
>15|once|TRBJ2-1|TRBV9|TRBD2
CASSVVGGDWNEQFF
TGTGCCAGCAGCGTAGTGGGAGGGGATTGGAATGAGCAGTTCTTC
>15|-|TRBJ1-3|TRBV4-1|-
CASSQDWGHGNTIYF
TGCGCCAGCAGCCAAGATTGGGGGCACGGAAACACCATATATTTT
>14|few|TRBJ1-1|TRBV18|-
CASSLTGLNTEAFF
TGTGCCAGCTCACTCACAGGGCTGAACACTGAAGCTTTCTTT
>15|once|TRBJ1-4|TRBV6-5|TRBD1
CASSPRDSLTKKLFF
TGTGCCAGCAGTCCCCGGGACAGCCTTACGAAAAAACTGTTTTTT
>15|-|TRBJ2-6|TRBV5-6|-
CASSLQGSGANVLTF
TGTGCCAGCAGCTTACAGGGCTCTGGGGCCAACGTCCTGACTTTC
>16|-|TRBJ2-1|TRBV7-2|TRBD1
CASSLAGQGVRNEQFF
TGTGCCAGCAGCTTAGCGGGCCAGGGGGTTCGGAATGAGCAGTTCTTC